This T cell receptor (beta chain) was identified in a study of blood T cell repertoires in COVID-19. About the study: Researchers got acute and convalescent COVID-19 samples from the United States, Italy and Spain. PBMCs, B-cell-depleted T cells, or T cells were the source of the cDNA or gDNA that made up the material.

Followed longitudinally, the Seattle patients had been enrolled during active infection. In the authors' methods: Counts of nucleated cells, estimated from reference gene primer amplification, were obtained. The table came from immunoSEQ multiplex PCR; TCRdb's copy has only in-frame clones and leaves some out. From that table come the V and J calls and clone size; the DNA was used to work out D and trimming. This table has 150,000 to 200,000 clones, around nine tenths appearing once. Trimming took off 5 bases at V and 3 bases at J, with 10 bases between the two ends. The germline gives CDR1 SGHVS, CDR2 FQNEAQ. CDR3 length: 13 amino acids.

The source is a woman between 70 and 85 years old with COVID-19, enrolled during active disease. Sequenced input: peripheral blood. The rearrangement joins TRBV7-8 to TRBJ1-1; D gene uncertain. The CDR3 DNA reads TGTGCCAGCAGCCCGCGGGTGGACACTGAAGCTTTCTTT. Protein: CASSPRVDTEAFF.